This TCR beta chain was obtained from a study of immune evolution from preneoplasia to lung adenocarcinoma. Premalignant or tumor cells were enriched by macro-dissection after pathologic assessment. CDR3 length: 15 amino acids. V was trimmed by 3 bases and J by 1 base, leaving 12 bases between them. Looked up from germline, CDR1 is LNHDA and CDR2 is SQIVND (reference sequence). Using immunoSEQ multiplex PCR, the repertoire was profiled, and TCRdb retains in-frame clones only, with some absent. In the table there are fewer than 13,000 clones, 82% of which are singletons. For this clone: The antigen is unknown.

Study results and limitations: Later-stage lesions seemingly showed higher T cell density and diversity than normal lung.

This clonotype was obtained from a person aged 70 to 79 with lung adenocarcinoma. Sample: FFPE minimally invasive lung adenocarcinoma tissue. V is TRBV19 and J is TRBJ1-2, with D possibly being TRBD1 (5 bases). CDR3: CASSMSRQLNYGYTF. CDR3 DNA sequence: TGTGCCAGTAGTATGTCGAGACAGCTTAACTATGGCTACACCTTC.